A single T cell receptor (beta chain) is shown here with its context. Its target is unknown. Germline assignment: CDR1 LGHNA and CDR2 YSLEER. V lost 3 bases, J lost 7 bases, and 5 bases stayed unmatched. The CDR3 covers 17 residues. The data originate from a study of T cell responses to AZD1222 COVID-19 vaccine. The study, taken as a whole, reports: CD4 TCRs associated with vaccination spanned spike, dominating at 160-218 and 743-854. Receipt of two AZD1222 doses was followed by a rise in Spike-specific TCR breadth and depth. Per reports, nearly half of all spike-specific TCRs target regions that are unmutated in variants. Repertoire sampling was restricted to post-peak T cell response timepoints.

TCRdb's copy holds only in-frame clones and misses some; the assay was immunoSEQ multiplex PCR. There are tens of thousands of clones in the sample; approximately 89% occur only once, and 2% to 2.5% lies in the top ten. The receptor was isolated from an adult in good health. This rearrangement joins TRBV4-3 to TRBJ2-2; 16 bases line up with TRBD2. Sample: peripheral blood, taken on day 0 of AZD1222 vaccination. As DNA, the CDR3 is TGCGCCAGCAGCCAGGGACTAGCGGGGGGGCTTGGCGGGGAGCTGTTTTTT. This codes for CASSQGLAGGLGGELFF.